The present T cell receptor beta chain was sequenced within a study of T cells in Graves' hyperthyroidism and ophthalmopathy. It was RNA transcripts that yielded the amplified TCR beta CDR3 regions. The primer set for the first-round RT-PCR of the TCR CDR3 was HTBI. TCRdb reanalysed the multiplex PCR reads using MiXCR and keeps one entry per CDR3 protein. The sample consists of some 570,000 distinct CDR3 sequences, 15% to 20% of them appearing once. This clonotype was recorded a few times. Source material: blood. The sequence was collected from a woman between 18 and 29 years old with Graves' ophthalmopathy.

This CDR3 reads CASRKTRDKETQYF. The CDR3 region has the DNA TGTGCCAGCAGAAAAACCCGGGACAAAGAGACCCAGTACTTC. V gene TRBV6-1 combines with J gene TRBJ2-5, with D possibly TRBD1 on 6 matching bases. CDR3 length equals 14 residues. Germline V gives CDR1 MNHNS, CDR2 SASEGT. V lost 6 bases and J 3 bases, leaving 14 bases between the germline ends.